These T cell receptor beta chains were read from a single sample in a study of blood T cell repertoires in COVID-19. The repertoire was sequenced with immunoSEQ multiplex PCR; TCRdb's copy has only in-frame clones and lacks some. The table records roughly 250,000 clones, around nine tenths of them present only once. Material: peripheral blood. The receptors originated from a man between 35 and 55 years old who had recovered from COVID-19. Each CDR3 is given with its conserved first and last residue. The D gene is left open where the match is weak. Part of the rows lack a size; the others show once, few, many or a class for expanded clones.

>.|.|TRBJ1-1|TRBV4-2
TGTGCCAGCAGCCAAGATTCGGGGAACACTGAAGCTTTCTTT
CASSQDSGNTEAFF
>.|.|TRBJ1-2|TRBV27
TGTGCCAGCAGTTTATCTGGAGGGGCCCCAAACTATGGCTACACCTTC
CASSLSGGAPNYGYTF
>few|TRBD2|TRBJ2-1|TRBV4-1
TGCGCCAGCAGCCACTCTGAGGGACTAGACCAGTTCTTC
CASSHSEGLDQFF
>.|.|TRBJ2-7|TRBV29-1
TGCAGCGTTCGTTTCGACAGCTCCTACGAGCAGTACTTC
CSVRFDSSYEQYF
>.|.|TRBJ2-2|TRBV7-2
TGTGCCAGCAGCTTAGTGGGGAGTACCACCGGGGAGCTGTTTTTT
CASSLVGSTTGELFF
>.|TRBD1|TRBJ2-4|TRBV27
TGTGCCAGCAGTCCACTGACAGGGTTGGGCAAAAACATTCAGTACTTC
CASSPLTGLGKNIQYF
>.|.|TRBJ1-5|TRBV6-5
TGTGCCAGCGGGGGGGATCTTAGCAATCAGCCCCAGCATTTT
CASGGDLSNQPQHF
>.|TRBD2|TRBJ2-1|TRBV7-2
TGTGCCAGCAGCCCCCGGCCCCCGGGAGGAATCTCCTACAATGAGCAGTTCTTC
CASSPRPPGGISYNEQFF
>.|TRBD1|TRBJ1-3|TRBV4-1
TGCGCCAGCAGCCAGAGCAGTGACAGGGTTGGAAACACCATATATTTT
CASSQSSDRVGNTIYF
>.|.|TRBJ1-2|TRBV19
TGTGCCAGTAGTATGGGGGGAATTGGCTACACCTTC
CASSMGGIGYTF
>few|.|TRBJ2-1|TRBV10-3
TGTGCCATCAGTGGACCCCGGGGAATGCCAACTACCTACAATGAGCAGTTCTTC
CAISGPRGMPTTYNEQFF
>.|.|TRBJ2-7|TRBV11-2
TGTGCCAGCAGCCTCGTCAGGGTATCAGCCTACGAGCAGTACTTC
CASSLVRVSAYEQYF
>.|TRBD1|TRBJ2-2|TRBV6-5
TGTGCCGCGGAAGGGGGCAACACCGGGGAGCTGTTTTTT
CAAEGGNTGELFF
>.|TRBD2|TRBJ2-5|TRBV29-1
TGCAGCGTCACCCCACGACAGGGGACTAGCGGGGGGCTAGAGACCCAGTACTTC
CSVTPRQGTSGGLETQYF
>.|TRBD1|TRBJ1-5|TRBV2
TGTGCCAGCAGTCCGTACCCCGACAGGGGTGGGCAGCCCCAGCATTTT
CASSPYPDRGGQPQHF
>.|TRBD2|TRBJ2-2|TRBV5-4
TGTGCCAGCAGCCCCGGACTAGCGGGGCCCACCGGGGAGCTGTTTTTT
CASSPGLAGPTGELFF
>.|.|TRBJ1-3|TRBV29-1
TGCAGCGTTGACAGCCGGGTTTCTGGAAACACCATATATTTT
CSVDSRVSGNTIYF
>.|.|TRBJ2-7|TRBV7-2
TGTGCCAGCAGCTTAGGGTGGTCGGTTAGCACCTACGAGCAGTACTTC
CASSLGWSVSTYEQYF
>.|.|TRBJ2-3|TRBV11-3
TGTGCCAGCAGCTTAGACTTCACAGATACGCAGTATTTT
CASSLDFTDTQYF
>once|.|TRBJ2-7|TRBV5-6
TGTGCCAGCAGCTTGCCCCCGGGAGCGAGGGAGCAGTACTTC
CASSLPPGAREQYF
>.|TRBD1|TRBJ1-4|TRBV19
TGTGCCAGTAGTATGGGACAGGGTAATGAAAAACTGTTTTTT
CASSMGQGNEKLFF
>.|.|TRBJ1-1|TRBV30
TGTGCCTGGAGTGTACCGGTCCGGGGGACTGAAGCTTTCTTT
CAWSVPVRGTEAFF
>.|TRBD1|TRBJ2-3|TRBV6-5
TGTGCCAGCAGGGGACAGGGTCGCACAGATACGCAGTATTTT
CASRGQGRTDTQYF
>.|TRBD2|TRBJ2-5|TRBV15
TGTGCCACCTCTACTAGCGGGGTCCAAGAGACCCAGTACTTC
CATSTSGVQETQYF
>.|TRBD1|TRBJ1-1|TRBV27
TGTGCCAGCACCTCCCGGGTGGAGGGGGCGAGGACTGAAGCTTTCTTT
CASTSRVEGARTEAFF
>.|TRBD1|TRBJ2-1|TRBV6-5
TGTGCCAGCAGTTACTGGACAGGGGGCGGGGTGCAGTTCTTC
CASSYWTGGGVQFF
>.|.|TRBJ1-1|TRBV5-1
TGCGCCAGCAGCTGGACGGGAAGGACTGAAGCTTTCTTT
CASSWTGRTEAFF
>.|.|TRBJ2-7|TRBV3-1/TRBV3-2
TGTGCCAGCAGCCCCCTGGGGCGGCAAGCCTCCGAGCAGTACTTC
CASSPLGRQASEQYF
>.|.|TRBJ1-4|TRBV2
TGTGCCAGCAGTCACGGACACCCCGGGCGGGAAAAACTGTTTTTT
CASSHGHPGREKLFF
>.|.|TRBJ1-4|TRBV5-1
TGCGCCAGCAGCTTGGTAGGGGCAGGAAATGAAAAACTGTTTTTT
CASSLVGAGNEKLFF
>.|.|TRBJ2-7|TRBV20-1
TGCAGTGCTAGAGGGGGGGAACTGTACTTC
CSARGGELYF
>.|TRBD2|TRBJ2-1|TRBV7-2
TGTGCCAGCAGCTTTAAGGTTTTCGCGGGAGGCTCCTACAATGAGCAGTTCTTC
CASSFKVFAGGSYNEQFF
>.|.|TRBJ1-5|TRBV19
TGTGCCAGTAACCTAGCTCAGGTAGCTACCAGGCAGCCCCAGCATTTT
CASNLAQVATRQPQHF
>.|TRBD1|TRBJ2-5|TRBV18
TGTGCCAGCTCACTGGGGACAGGACCTAGGACCCAGTACTTC
CASSLGTGPRTQYF
>.|.|TRBJ2-1|TRBV7-8
TGTGCCAGCAGAAACGACAGGATTAACAATGAGCAGTTCTTC
CASRNDRINNEQFF
>.|.|TRBJ2-7|TRBV7-9
TGTGCCAGCAGCCGGGACAACTACGAGCAGTACTTC
CASSRDNYEQYF
>.|TRBD1|TRBJ1-1|TRBV27
TGTGCCAGCAGTTTACTACAACAGGGGACTACTGAAGCTTTCTTT
CASSLLQQGTTEAFF
>.|.|TRBJ2-2|TRBV12-3/TRBV12-4
TGTGCCAGCATCCTAGGGAACACCGGGGAGCTGTTTTTT
CASILGNTGELFF
>.|TRBD1|TRBJ1-1|TRBV18
TGTGCCAGCTCACCACCAGGGGGCGCGGACACTGAAGCTTTCTTT
CASSPPGGADTEAFF
>.|.|TRBJ1-6|TRBV5-4
TGTGCCAGCAGCTTGGGGGGGCCAGTCACCTATAATTCACCCCTCCACTTT
CASSLGGPVTYNSPLHF
>.|TRBD2|TRBJ2-3|TRBV7-2
TGTGCCAGCAGCTTAGGAGGACTAGCGGGCACAGATACGCAGTATTTT
CASSLGGLAGTDTQYF
>.|TRBD1|TRBJ2-5|TRBV7-8
TGTGCCAGCAGCTTAGGAGCAGGGGGCGAAGAGACCCAGTACTTC
CASSLGAGGEETQYF
>.|.|TRBJ2-1|TRBV6-5
TGTGCCAGTGGAGCGTGGGACAATGAGCAGTTCTTC
CASGAWDNEQFF
>.|.|TRBJ2-5|TRBV10-3
TGTGCCATCAGTGAGCAGGAAGGGGGAAAGTCCCAGTACTTC
CAISEQEGGKSQYF
>.|.|TRBJ2-3|TRBV4-1
TGCGCCAGCAGCCACCCCCAGGGGAGCCGCACAGATACGCAGTATTTT
CASSHPQGSRTDTQYF
>.|TRBD2|TRBJ2-3|TRBV5-1
TGCGCCAGCAGCCCTTCCTTGCGGGGGGAGTCAGATACGCAGTATTTT
CASSPSLRGESDTQYF
>.|TRBD1|TRBJ1-3|TRBV9
TGTGCCAGCAGCGAGACAGGGGGCCGAGACACCATATATTTT
CASSETGGRDTIYF
>.|.|TRBJ1-6|TRBV2
TGTGCCAGCAGTGCTACAGGGTTGGGGAATTCACCCCTCCACTTT
CASSATGLGNSPLHF
>.|.|TRBJ1-6|TRBV30
TGTGCCTGGAGTGCGGGTTCACCCCTCCACTTT
CAWSAGSPLHF
>.|.|TRBJ1-3|TRBV13
TGTGCCAGCAGCTCGATAAGACAGTCCTCTGGAGGAAACACCATATATTTT
CASSSIRQSSGGNTIYF
>few|TRBD2|TRBJ2-2|TRBV2
TGTGCCACCTCGGGGGGGCGCGGACCGAACACCGGGGAGCTGTTTTTT
CATSGGRGPNTGELFF
>.|.|TRBJ1-4|TRBV25-1
TGTGCCAGCAGTGTGGGTGCCGGCAGGAGGGCTGAAAAACTGTTTTTT
CASSVGAGRRAEKLFF
>.|TRBD1|TRBJ1-6|TRBV12-3/TRBV12-4
TGTGCCAGCAGCGGGACAGGGAGTTCACCCCTCCACTTT
CASSGTGSSPLHF
>.|.|TRBJ2-1|TRBV5-1
TGCGCCAGCAGCTTAGAACAGGGAATATACAATGAGCAGTTCTTC
CASSLEQGIYNEQFF
>.|.|TRBJ2-1|TRBV29-1
TGCAGCGTAACCGGGACAGGCGGGAGCTCGTACAATGAGCAGTTCTTC
CSVTGTGGSSYNEQFF
>.|TRBD1|TRBJ1-5|TRBV7-2
TGTGCCAGCAGCTTTCGGGACAGGGGGCAGCCCCAGCATTTT
CASSFRDRGQPQHF
>.|.|TRBJ1-5|TRBV7-2
TGTGCCAGCAGCTCCCCTGGGGAGGGCGGGTGGTCTAGCAATCAGCCCCAGCATTTT
CASSSPGEGGWSSNQPQHF